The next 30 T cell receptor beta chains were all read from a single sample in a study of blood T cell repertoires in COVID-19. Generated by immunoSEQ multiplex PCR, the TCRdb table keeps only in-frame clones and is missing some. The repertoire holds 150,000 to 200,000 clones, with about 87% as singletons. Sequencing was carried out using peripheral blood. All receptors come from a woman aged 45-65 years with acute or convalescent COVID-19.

The CDR3 DNA sequence: TGTGCCAGTAGTATACTGGGACAGGGGAGCAATCAGCCCCAGCATTTT. Its translation is CASSILGQGSNQPQHF. The genes are TRBV19 and TRBJ1-5; TRBD1 agrees at 10 bases. Unmatched junction bases numbered 2, after V lost 2 bases and J lost 1 base. CDR1 is LNHDA, CDR2 SQIVND, per germline (reference sequence). The CDR3 is 16 residues long.

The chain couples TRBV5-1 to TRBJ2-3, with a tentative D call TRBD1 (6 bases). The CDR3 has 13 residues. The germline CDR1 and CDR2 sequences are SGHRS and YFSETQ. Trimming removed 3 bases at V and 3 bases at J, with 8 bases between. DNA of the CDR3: TGCGCCAGCAGCTGGGGGCTGACAGATACGCAGTATTTT. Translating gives CASSWGLTDTQYF.

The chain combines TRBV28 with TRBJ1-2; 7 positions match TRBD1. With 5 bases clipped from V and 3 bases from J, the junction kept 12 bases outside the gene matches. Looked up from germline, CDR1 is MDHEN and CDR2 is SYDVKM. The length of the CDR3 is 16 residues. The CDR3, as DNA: TGTGCCAGCAGTCCCCCGGGAGGGGGCAAAGACTATGGCTACACCTTC. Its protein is CASSPPGGGKDYGYTF.

DNA for the CDR3: TGTGCCAGCAGCTTGGACAGGGGGACCGGGGAGCTGTTTTTT. It yields the protein CASSLDRGTGELFF. The chain has TRBV7-3 and TRBJ2-2; 10 nucleotides agree with TRBD1. Losses at the gene ends were 3 bases for V and 5 bases for J; bases not matched to a gene: 0. The CDR3 runs to 14 residues. The germline CDR1 and CDR2 sequences are SGHTA and FQGTGA.

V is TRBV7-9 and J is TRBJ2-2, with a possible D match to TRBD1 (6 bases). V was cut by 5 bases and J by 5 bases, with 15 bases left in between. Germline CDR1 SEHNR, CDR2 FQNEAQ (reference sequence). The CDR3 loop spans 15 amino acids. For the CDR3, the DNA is TGTGCCAGCAGCCGCCAGGGGCACGGGACCGGGGAGCTGTTTTTT. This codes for CASSRQGHGTGELFF. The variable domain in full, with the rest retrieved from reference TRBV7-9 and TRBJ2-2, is DTGVSQNPRHKITKRGQNVTFRCDPISEHNRLYWYRQTLGQGPEFLTYFQNEAQLEKSRLLSDRFSAERPKGSFSTLEIQRTEQGDSAMYLCASSRQGHGTGELFFGEGSRLTVL.

Written as DNA, the CDR3 is TGTGCCAGTAGTATAAGCAGGAAAAACACTGAAGCTTTCTTT. Translated, it gives CASSISRKNTEAFF. J is TRBJ1-1 and V is TRBV19; no clear D. The germline CDR1 and CDR2 sequences are LNHDA and SQIVND (reference sequence). The V and J ends lost 2 bases and 2 bases respectively, with 9 bases between them. The CDR3 has 14 amino acids.

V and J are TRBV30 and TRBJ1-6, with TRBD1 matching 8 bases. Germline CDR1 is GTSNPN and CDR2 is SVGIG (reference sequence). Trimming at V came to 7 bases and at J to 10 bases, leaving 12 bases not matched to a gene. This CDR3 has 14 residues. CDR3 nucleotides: TGTGCCTTCCCCGGGACAGGTGTCGGCTCACCCCTCCACTTT. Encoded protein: CAFPGTGVGSPLHF.

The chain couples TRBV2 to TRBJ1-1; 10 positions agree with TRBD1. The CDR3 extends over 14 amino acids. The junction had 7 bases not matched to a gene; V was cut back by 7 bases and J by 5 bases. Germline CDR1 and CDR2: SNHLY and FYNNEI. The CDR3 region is CASNRDRGTTEAFF. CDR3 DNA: TGTGCCAGCAACCGGGACAGGGGAACGACTGAAGCTTTCTTT.

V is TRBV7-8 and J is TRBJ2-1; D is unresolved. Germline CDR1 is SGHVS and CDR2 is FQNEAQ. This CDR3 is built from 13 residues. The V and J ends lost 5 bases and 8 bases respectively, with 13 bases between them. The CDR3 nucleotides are TGTGCCAGCAGCACAACGACTGGGTATGAGCAGTTCTTC. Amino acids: CASSTTTGYEQFF.

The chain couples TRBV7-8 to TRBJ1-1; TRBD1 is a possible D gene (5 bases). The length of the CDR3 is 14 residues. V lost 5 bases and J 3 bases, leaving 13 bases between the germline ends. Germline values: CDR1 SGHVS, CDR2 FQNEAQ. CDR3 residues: CASSIIQGHTEAFF. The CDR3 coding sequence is TGTGCCAGCAGCATTATCCAGGGTCACACTGAAGCTTTCTTT.

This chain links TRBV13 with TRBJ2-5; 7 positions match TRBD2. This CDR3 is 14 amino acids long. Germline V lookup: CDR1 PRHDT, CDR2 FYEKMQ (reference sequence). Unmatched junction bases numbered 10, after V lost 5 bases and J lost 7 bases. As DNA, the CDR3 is TGTGCCAGCAGCCCGAACCGGCTAGCGGCGACCCAGTACTTC. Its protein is CASSPNRLAATQYF.

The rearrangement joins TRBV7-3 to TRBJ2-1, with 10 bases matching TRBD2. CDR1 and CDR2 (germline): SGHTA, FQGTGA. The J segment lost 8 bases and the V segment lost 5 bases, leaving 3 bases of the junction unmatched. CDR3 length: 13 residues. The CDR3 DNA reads TGTGCCAGCAGCCCCGGGACTAGCGATGAGCAGTTCTTC. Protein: CASSPGTSDEQFF.

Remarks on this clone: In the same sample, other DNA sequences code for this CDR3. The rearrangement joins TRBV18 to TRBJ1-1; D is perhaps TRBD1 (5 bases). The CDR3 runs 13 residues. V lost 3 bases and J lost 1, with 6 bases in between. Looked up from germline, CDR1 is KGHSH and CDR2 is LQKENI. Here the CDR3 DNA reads TGTGCCAGCTCACCGGGGCAGAACACTGAAGCTTTCTTT. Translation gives CASSPGQNTEAFF. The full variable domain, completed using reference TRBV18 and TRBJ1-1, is NAGVMQNPRHLVRRRGQEARLRCSPMKGHSHVYWYRQLPEEGLKFMVYLQKENIIDESGMPKERFSAEFPKEGPSILRIQQVVRGDSAAYFCASSPGQNTEAFFGQGTRLTVV.

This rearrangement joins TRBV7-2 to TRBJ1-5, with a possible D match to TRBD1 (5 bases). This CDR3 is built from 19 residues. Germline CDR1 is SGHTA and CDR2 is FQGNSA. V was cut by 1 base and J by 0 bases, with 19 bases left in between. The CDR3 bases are TGTGCCAGCAGCTTAGACGCGGGGGGGGACGGAGATAGCAATCAGCCCCAGCATTTT. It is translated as CASSLDAGGDGDSNQPQHF.

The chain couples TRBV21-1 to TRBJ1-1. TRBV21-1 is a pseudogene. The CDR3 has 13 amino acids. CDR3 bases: TGTGCCAGCAGCAAAGGGTCGGGAACTGAAGCTTTCTTT. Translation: CASSKGSGTEAFF.

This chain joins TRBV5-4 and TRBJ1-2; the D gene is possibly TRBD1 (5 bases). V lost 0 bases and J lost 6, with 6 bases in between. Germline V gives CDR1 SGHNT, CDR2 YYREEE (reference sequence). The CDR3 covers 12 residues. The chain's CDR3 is CASSLAGDGYTF. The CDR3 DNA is TGTGCCAGCAGCTTGGCGGGGGATGGCTACACCTTC.

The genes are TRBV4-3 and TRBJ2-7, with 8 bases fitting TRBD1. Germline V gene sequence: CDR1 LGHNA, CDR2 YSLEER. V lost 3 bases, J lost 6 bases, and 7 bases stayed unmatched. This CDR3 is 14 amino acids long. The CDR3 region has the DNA TGCGCCAGCAGCCACAACAGGGGGATCACCGAGCAGTACTTC. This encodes CASSHNRGITEQYF.

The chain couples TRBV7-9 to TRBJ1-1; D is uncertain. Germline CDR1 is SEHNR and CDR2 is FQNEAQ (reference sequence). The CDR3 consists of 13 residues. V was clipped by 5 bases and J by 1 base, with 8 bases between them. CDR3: CASSVQRNTEAFF. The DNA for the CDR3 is TGTGCCAGCAGCGTACAGAGGAACACTGAAGCTTTCTTT.

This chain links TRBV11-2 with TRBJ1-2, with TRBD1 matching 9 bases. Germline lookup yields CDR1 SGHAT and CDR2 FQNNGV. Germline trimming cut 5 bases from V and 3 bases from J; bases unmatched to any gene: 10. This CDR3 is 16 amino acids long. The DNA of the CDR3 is TGTGCCAGCAGCCCTATGGGGGACAGGGTTCACTATGGCTACACCTTC. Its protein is CASSPMGDRVHYGYTF.

The CDR3 sequence is CASKGGQGAYNEQFF. The CDR3 DNA reads as TGTGCCAGCAAAGGGGGGCAGGGGGCTTACAATGAGCAGTTCTTC. The chain carries TRBV28 and TRBJ2-1; the match to TRBD1 covers 8 bases. This CDR3 has 15 amino acids. V lost 7 bases to trimming and J lost 4 bases; unmatched junction nucleotides: 9. Germline assignment: CDR1 MDHEN and CDR2 SYDVKM.

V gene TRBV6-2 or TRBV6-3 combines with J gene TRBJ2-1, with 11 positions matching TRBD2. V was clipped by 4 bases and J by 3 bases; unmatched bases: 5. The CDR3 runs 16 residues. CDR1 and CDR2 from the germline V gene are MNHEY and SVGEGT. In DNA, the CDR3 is TGTGCCAGCAGTTTGACTCTAGCGGGAGGCTACAATGAGCAGTTCTTC. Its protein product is CASSLTLAGGYNEQFF.

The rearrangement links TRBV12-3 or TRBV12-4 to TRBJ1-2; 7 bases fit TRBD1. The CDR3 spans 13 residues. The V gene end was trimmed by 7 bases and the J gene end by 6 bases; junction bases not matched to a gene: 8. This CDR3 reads CASTTGVWHGYTF. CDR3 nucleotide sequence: TGTGCCAGCACCACAGGGGTTTGGCATGGCTACACCTTC.

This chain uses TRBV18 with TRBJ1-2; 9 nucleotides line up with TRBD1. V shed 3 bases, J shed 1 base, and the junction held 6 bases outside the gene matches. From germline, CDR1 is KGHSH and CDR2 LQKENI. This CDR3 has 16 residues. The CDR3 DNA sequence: TGTGCCAGCTCACCGACGACAGGGGGGGTTAACTATGGCTACACCTTC. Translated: CASSPTTGGVNYGYTF.

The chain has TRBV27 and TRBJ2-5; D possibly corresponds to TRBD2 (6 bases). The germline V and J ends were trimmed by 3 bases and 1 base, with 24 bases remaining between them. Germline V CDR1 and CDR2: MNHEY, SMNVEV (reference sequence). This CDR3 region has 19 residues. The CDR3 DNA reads TGTGCCAGCAGTTTCTCAACTAGCCCCACTAGGGGCCCCCAAGAGACCCAGTACTTC. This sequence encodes CASSFSTSPTRGPQETQYF.

For the CDR3, the DNA is TGTGCCAGCAGTTCCGCCACTGGGACAGGGGGAGGAACTGAAGCTTTCTTT. It specifies CASSSATGTGGGTEAFF. The chain joins TRBV6-2 or TRBV6-3 to TRBJ1-1; TRBD1 matches 11 bases. Germline V gene sequence: CDR1 MNHEY, CDR2 SVGEGT. Germline trimming cut 4 bases from V and 5 bases from J; bases unmatched to any gene: 12. This CDR3 has 17 amino acids.

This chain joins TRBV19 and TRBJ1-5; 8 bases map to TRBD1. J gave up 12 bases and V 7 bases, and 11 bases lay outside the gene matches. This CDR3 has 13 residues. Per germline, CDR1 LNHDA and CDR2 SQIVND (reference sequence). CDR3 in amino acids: CASTLGQARFQHF. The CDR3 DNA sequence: TGTGCCAGTACCCTGGGACAGGCCCGATTCCAGCATTTT.

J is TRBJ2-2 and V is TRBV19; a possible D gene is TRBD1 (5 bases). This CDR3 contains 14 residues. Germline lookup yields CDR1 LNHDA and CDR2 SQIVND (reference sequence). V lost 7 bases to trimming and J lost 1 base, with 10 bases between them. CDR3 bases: TGTGCCAGTAAAGACAGACAGAACACCGGGGAGCTGTTTTTT. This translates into CASKDRQNTGELFF.

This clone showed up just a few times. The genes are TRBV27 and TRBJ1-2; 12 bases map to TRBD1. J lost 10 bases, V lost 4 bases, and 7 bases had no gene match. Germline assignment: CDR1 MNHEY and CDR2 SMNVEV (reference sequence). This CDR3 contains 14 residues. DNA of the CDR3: TGTGCCAGCAGTTCACCGGGACAGGGGGCTGTCTACACCTTC. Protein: CASSSPGQGAVYTF.

In DNA, the CDR3 is TGTGCCAGTTGGGGACAGGGGAAGCACTATGGCTACACCTTC. Translation gives CASWGQGKHYGYTF. The chain uses TRBV19 and TRBJ1-2; TRBD1 matches at 10 bases. V trimming: 8 bases; J trimming: 3 bases; junction bases outside the gene matches: 6. The CDR3 covers 14 residues. The germline gives CDR1 LNHDA, CDR2 SQIVND (reference sequence). The variable domain in full, completed from reference TRBV19 and TRBJ1-2, reads DGGITQSPKYLFRKEGQNVTLSCEQNLNHDAMYWYRQDPGQGLRLIYYSQIVNDFQKGDIAEGYSVSREKKESFPLTVTSAQKNPTAFYLCASWGQGKHYGYTFGSGTRLTVV.

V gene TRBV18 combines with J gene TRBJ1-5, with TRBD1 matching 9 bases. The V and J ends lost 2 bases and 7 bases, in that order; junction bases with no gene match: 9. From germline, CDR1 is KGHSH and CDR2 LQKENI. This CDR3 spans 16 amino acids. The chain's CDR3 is CASSPYGTGREQPQHF. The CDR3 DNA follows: TGTGCCAGCTCACCATACGGGACAGGGCGCGAGCAGCCCCAGCATTTT.